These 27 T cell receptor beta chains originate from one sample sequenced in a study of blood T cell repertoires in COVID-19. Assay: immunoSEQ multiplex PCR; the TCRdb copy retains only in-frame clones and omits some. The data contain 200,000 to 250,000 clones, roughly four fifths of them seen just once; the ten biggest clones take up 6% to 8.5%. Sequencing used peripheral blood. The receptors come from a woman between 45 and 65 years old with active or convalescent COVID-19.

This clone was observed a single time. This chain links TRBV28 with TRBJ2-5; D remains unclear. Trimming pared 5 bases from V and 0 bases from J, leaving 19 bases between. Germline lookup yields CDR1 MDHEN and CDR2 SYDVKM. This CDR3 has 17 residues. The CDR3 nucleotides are TGTGCCAGCAGTCCAATGCTATCTTCCGGGTACCAAGAGACCCAGTACTTC. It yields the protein CASSPMLSSGYQETQYF.

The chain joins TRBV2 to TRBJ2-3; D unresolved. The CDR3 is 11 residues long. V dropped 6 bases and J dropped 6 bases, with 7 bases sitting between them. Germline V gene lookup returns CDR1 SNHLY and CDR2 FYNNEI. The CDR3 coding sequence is TGTGCCAGCAGAAAGAGGGATACGCAGTATTTT. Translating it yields CASRKRDTQYF.

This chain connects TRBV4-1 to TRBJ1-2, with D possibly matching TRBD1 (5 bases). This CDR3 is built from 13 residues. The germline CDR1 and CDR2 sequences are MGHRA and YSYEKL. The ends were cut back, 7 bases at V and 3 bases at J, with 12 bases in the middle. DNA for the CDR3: TGCGCCAGCAAGGGGCCATTTGACTATGGCTACACCTTC. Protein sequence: CASKGPFDYGYTF.

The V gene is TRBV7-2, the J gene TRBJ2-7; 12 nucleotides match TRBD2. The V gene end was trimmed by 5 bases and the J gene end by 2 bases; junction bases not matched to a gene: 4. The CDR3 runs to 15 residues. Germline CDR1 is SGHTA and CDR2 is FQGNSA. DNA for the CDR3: TGTGCCAGCAGCCCAACTAGCGGGGGGCCCTACGAGCAGTACGTC. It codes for CASSPTSGGPYEQYV.

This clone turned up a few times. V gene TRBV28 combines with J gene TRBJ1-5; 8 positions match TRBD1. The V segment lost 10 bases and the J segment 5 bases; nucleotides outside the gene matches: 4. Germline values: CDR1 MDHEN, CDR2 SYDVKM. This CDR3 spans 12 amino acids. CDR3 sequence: CATGQGYQPQHF. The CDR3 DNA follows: TGTGCCACCGGACAGGGTTATCAGCCCCAGCATTTT.

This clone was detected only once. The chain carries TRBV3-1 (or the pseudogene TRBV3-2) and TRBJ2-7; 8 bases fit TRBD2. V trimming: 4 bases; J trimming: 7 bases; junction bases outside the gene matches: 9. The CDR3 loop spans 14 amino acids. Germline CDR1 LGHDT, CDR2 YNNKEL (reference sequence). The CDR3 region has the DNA TGTGCCAGCAGCCTTAGCGGGGCCTTGGGGGAGCAGTACTTC. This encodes CASSLSGALGEQYF.

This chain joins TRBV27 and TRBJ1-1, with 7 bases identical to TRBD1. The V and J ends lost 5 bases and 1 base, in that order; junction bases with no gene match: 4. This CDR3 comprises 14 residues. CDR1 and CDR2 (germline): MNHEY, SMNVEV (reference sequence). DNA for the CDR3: TGTGCCAGCAGTCACAGGGGTGGGAACACTGAAGCTTTCTTT. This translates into CASSHRGGNTEAFF.

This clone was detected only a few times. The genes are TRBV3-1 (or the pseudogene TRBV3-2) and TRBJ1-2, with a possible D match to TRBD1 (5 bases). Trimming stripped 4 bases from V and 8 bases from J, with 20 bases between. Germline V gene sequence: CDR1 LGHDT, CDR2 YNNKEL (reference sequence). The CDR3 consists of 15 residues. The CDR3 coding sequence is TGTGCCAGCAGCCGCCCTGGGGCAGTCATAGGCGGCTACACCTTC. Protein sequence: CASSRPGAVIGGYTF.

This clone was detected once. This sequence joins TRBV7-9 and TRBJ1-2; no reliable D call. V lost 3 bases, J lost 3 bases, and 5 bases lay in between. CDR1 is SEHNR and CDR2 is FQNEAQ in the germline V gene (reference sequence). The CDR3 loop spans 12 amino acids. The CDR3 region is CASSFEDYGYTF. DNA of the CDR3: TGTGCCAGCAGCTTCGAGGACTATGGCTACACCTTC.

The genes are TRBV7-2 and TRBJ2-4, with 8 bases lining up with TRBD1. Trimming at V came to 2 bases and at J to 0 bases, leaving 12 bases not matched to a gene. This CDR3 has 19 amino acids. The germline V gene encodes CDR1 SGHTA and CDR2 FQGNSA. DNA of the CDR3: TGTGCCAGCAGCTTATCGGGACAGGCGAATACTCTAGCCAAAAACATTCAGTACTTC. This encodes CASSLSGQANTLAKNIQYF.

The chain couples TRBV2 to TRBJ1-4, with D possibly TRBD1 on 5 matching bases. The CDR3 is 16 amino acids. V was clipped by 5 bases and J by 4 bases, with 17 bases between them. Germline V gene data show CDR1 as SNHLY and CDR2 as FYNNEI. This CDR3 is CASSPHLGRDNEKLFF. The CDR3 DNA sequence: TGTGCCAGCAGTCCCCATCTCGGCAGGGATAATGAAAAACTGTTTTTT.

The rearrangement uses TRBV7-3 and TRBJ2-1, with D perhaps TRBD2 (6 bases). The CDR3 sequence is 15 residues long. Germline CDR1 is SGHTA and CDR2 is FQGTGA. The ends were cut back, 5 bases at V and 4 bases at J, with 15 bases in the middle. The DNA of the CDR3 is TGTGCCAGCAGCCCCATCGGGAGTGGTTACAATGAGCAGTTCTTC. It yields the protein CASSPIGSGYNEQFF. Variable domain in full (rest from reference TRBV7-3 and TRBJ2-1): GAGVSQTPSNKVTEKGKYVELRCDPISGHTALYWYRQSLGQGPEFLIYFQGTGAADDSGLPNDRFFAVRPEGSVSTLKIQRTERGDSAVYLCASSPIGSGYNEQFFGPGTRLTVL.

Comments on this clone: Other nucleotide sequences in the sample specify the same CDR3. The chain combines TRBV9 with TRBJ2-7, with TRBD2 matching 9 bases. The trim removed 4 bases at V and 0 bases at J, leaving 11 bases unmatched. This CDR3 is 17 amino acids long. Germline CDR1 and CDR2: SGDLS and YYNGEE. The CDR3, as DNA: TGTGCCAGCAGCCCCGGGGGGGCGGGAGGGCCCTCCTACGAGCAGTACTTC. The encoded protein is CASSPGGAGGPSYEQYF.

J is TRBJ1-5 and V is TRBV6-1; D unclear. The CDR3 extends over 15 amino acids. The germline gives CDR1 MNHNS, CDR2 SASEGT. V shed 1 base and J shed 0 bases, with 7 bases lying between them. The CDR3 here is CASSEGGNSNQPQHF. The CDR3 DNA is TGTGCCAGCAGTGAAGGCGGGAATAGCAATCAGCCCCAGCATTTT.

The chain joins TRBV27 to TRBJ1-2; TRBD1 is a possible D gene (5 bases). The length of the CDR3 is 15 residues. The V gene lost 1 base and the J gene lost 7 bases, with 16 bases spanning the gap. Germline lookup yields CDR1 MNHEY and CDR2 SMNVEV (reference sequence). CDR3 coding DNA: TGTGCCAGCAGTTTATTGGGGGAGGGCAGGTCTGGCTACACCTTC. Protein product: CASSLLGEGRSGYTF.

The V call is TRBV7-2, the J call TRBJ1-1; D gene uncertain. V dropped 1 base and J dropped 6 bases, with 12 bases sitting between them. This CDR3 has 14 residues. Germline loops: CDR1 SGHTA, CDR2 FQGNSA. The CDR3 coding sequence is TGTGCCAGCAGCTTAGGAGTCACCGGGGCTGAAGCTTTCTTT. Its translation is CASSLGVTGAEAFF.

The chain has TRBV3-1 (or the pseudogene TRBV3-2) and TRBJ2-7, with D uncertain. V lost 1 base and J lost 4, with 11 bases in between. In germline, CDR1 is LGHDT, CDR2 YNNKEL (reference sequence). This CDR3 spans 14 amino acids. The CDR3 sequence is CASSQGHLLYEQYV. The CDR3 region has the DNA TGTGCCAGCAGCCAAGGACATCTCCTTTACGAGCAGTACGTC.

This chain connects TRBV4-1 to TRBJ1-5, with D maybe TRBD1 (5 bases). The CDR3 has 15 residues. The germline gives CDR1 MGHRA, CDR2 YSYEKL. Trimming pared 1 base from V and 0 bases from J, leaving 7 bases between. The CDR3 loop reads CASSQAGYSNQPQHF. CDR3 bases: TGCGCCAGCAGCCAAGCAGGGTATAGCAATCAGCCCCAGCATTTT.

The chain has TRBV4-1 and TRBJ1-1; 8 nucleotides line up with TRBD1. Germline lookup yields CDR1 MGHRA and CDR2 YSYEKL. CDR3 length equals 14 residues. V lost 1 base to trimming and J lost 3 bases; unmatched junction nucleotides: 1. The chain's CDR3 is CASSQATGDTEAFF. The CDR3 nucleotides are TGCGCCAGCAGCCAAGCGACAGGGGACACTGAAGCTTTCTTT.

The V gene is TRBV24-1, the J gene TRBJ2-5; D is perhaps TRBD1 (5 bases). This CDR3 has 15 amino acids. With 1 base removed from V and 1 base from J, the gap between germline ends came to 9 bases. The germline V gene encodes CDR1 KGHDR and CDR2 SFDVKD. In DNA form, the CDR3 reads TGTGCCACCAGTGATTTAGACAGTCTCCAAGAGACCCAGTACTTC. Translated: CATSDLDSLQETQYF.

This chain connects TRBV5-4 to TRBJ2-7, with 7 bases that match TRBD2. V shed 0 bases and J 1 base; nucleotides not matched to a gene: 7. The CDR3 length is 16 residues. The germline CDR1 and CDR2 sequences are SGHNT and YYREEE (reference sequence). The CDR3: CASSLGSSGISYEQYF. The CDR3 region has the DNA TGTGCCAGCAGCTTGGGGTCTAGCGGAATTTCCTACGAGCAGTACTTC.

CDR3 sequence: CASSSQGATEAFF. CDR3 DNA sequence: TGTGCCAGCAGTTCCCAGGGGGCCACTGAAGCTTTCTTT. This chain uses TRBV12-3 or TRBV12-4 with TRBJ1-1, with 8 bases fitting TRBD1. CDR3 length: 13 residues. V was clipped by 4 bases and J by 4 bases; unmatched bases: 2.

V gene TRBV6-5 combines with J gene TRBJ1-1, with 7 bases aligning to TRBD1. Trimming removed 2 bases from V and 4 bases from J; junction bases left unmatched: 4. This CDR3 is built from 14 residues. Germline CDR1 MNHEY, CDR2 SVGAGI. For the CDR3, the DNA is TGTGCCAGCAGTTACAAGCGACAGGGCACTGAAGCTTTCTTT. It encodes CASSYKRQGTEAFF.

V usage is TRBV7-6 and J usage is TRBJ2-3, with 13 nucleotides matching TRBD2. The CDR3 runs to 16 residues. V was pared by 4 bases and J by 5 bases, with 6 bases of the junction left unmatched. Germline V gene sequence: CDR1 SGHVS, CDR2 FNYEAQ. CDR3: CASSSGLAGQLDTQYF. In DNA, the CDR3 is TGTGCCAGCAGCTCGGGACTAGCGGGGCAATTAGATACGCAGTATTTT.

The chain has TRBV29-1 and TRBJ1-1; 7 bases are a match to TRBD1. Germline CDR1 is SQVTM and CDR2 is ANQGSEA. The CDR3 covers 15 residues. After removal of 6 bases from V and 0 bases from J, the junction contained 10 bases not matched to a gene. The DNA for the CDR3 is TGCAGCGTGGTTCCGAGGGGGCCCATGAACACTGAAGCTTTCTTT. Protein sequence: CSVVPRGPMNTEAFF. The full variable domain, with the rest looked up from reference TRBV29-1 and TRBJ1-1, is SAVISQKPSRDICQRGTSLTIQCQVDSQVTMMFWYRQQPGQSLTLIATANQGSEATYESGFVIDKFPISRPNLTFSTLTVSNMSPEDSSIYLCSVVPRGPMNTEAFFGQGTRLTVV.

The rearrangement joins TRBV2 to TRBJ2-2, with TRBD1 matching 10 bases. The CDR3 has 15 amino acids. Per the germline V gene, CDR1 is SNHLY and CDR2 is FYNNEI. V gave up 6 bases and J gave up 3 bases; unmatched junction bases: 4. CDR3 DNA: TGTGCCAGCAGCGCCGGGACAGGGGACACCGGGGAGCTGTTTTTT. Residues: CASSAGTGDTGELFF.

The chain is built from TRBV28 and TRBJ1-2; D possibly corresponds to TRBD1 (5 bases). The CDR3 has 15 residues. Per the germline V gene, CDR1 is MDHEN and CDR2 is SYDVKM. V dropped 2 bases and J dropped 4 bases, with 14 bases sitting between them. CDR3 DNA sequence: TGTGCCAGCAGTTTAAGGGGAACACCCCCCTATGGCTACACCTTC. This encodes CASSLRGTPPYGYTF.